The following is a T cell receptor (beta chain) sequence with its context. Its cognate antigen has yet to be identified. Per-base quality was not reported, and no clone a single base away is much larger than it. These data are taken from a study of a mutant IDH1 vaccine in newly diagnosed glioma (dated by TCRdb to about 2021). Study-wide context: Patients were given eight vaccinations, in weeks 1, 3, 5, 7, 11, 15, 19 and 23, which matched visits V03 through V10. In the chemotherapy-containing groups, vaccination started alongside temozolomide cycles, whereas in patients who had radiotherapy alone it started 4-6 weeks after radiotherapy. Of the approximately 33 treated patients, roughly 60% were male and approximately 40% were female, and the mean age was approximately 40 years. Prior to enrollment, patients had been given standard therapy consisting of radiotherapy alone, temozolomide alone, or radiochemotherapy with temozolomide, with the combination given to most patients. Peripheral blood was drawn at six visits: V03 (baseline), V05, V07, V10, V12 and V13. Longitudinal TCRB deep sequencing was done for some 25 treated patients, wherever samples were available for exploratory analyses. Points the paper makes about the study in general: Across multiple MHC alleles, vaccine-induced immune responses were seen in around 93% of patients. Pseudoprogression seemed to be unrelated to changes in the top peripheral T cell clonotypes found by TCRB sequencing. PBMC samples for TCRB deep sequencing were selected based on availability. It was noted by the authors that analyses of patient blood samples could not be reproduced owing to sample limitations.

Library creation used the immunoSEQ multiplex PCR assay. Rearranged TCR beta chain sequences were amplified with the hsTCRB Kit following the manufacturer's protocol. TCRB libraries were sequenced on an Illumina MiSeq. Regarding the original processing steps: The kit vendor's proprietary platform handled demultiplexing, trimming and gene mapping. Imported from immuneACCESS, the table was reduced by TCRdb to in-frame sequences with V and J called. These copies leave out some clones; in studies compared against another copy, an unresolved V gene accounts for under half, and the cause of the remainder is not known. V and J calls and clone size are those listed in that table; D and trimming were worked out from the DNA. For this sample there are about 44,000 clones; around 93% appear just once. Approximately 4.1% of the sample lies in the top ten. Here V drops 8 bases and J drops 5 bases, and the junction holds 4 bases not matched to any gene. The CDR3, cysteine through phenylalanine, is 13 amino acids long. The DNA shown is the 39-base CDR3, in frame from base 1. The germline V gene (reference sequence) sets CDR1 to LNHDA and CDR2 to SQIVND.

The sample's time point label, in plain terms: week 23, last vaccination. Each vaccine dose, consisting of 300 ug of a 20-mer mutant IDH1 peptide in Montanide, was administered subcutaneously with topical imiquimod. Donors had newly diagnosed WHO grade 3 or 4 IDH1-mutant astrocytomas with loss of nuclear ATRX. The samples were drawn from NOA16, a multicentre, single-arm, open-label phase I trial in Germany that tested a mutant IDH1 peptide vaccine in humans for the first time. Genomic DNA for TCRB sequencing was extracted from EDTA blood using the DNeasy Blood and Tissue Kit. The clonotype comes from a man in his forties or fifties with glioma. The rearranged segments are TRBV19 and TRBJ1-1, with TRBD1 identical over 11 junction bases. Here the sequenced sample was PBMCs, taken from a glioma patient whose treatment included an IDH1 peptide vaccine. The nucleotide sequence is given as TGTGCCAGTGGGACAGGGGGTTGGACTGAAGCTTTCTTT. Translated, this gives CASGTGGWTEAFF.